This TCR beta chain was retrieved from a study of PD-1 blockade in classical Hodgkin lymphoma. About this clone itself: As yet, its antigen is unknown.

Time point described: cycle 4 day 1 (C4D1), after 6 weeks of nivolumab. Each and every patient relapsed after autologous stem cell transplantation, and patients got differing brentuximab vedotin exposure. By magnetic negative selection, CD8+ T cells were isolated from the thawed PBMCs. Study-level results: By C4D1, diversity of CD4+ TCRs had risen significantly, whereas that of CD8+ TCRs had not.

Generated by immunoSEQ multiplex PCR, the TCRdb table keeps only in-frame clones and is missing some. Counted here are around 15,000 clones, roughly 89% occurring once; the ten biggest clones make up less than 20%. V gave up 2 bases and J gave up 2 bases, with 8 bases separating them. This CDR3 has 14 amino acids. Germline V CDR1 and CDR2: SGHAT, FQNNGV. The sample in question was CD8+ T cells from blood, obtained before the fourth cycle of nivolumab. The TCR sequence derives from a human donor with classical Hodgkin lymphoma. The V and J genes are TRBV11-2 and TRBJ2-3; D is ambiguous. CDR3 bases: TGTGCCAGCAGCTTAACCAGGACCACAGATACGCAGTATTTT. Residues: CASSLTRTTDTQYF.